This TCR beta chain is drawn from a study of blood T cell repertoires in COVID-19. Looking at the study overall: The United States, Italy and Spain provided the acute and convalescent COVID-19 samples. PBMCs, B-cell-depleted T cells, or T cells provided the cDNA or gDNA that made up the material.

In this sample, this clone turned up once. Original processing notes: Estimation of nucleated cell counts relied on the amplification of reference gene primers. The repertoire was sequenced with immunoSEQ multiplex PCR; TCRdb's copy has only in-frame clones and lacks some. V and J calls and clone size follow that table, whereas D and trimming were derived from the DNA. The table lists under 95,000 clones, over 80% of them singletons. The germline gives CDR1 SSHAT, CDR2 FNYEAQ (reference sequence). The CDR3 runs to 16 residues. The sequence was obtained from a woman between 50 and 59 years old in a cohort sampled during active COVID-19. Sequenced sample: peripheral blood. The chain has TRBV7-7 and TRBJ2-7, with 12 bases that match TRBD2. The CDR3 here is CANKGGTSGPSYEQYF. The CDR3 DNA follows: TGTGCTAATAAGGGGGGGACTAGCGGGCCCTCCTACGAGCAGTACTTC.